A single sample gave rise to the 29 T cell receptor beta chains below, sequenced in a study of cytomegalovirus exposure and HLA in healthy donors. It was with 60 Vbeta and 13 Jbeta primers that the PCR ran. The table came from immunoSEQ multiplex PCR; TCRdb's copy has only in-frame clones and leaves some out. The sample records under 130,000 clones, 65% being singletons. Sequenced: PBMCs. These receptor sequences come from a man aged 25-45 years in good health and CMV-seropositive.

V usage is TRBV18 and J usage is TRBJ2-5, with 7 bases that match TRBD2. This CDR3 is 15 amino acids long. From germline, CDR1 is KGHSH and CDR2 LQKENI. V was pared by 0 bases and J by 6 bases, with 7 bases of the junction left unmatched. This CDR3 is CASSPPITAGKTQYF. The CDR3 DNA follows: TGTGCCAGCTCACCACCGATTACAGCGGGAAAGACCCAGTACTTC.

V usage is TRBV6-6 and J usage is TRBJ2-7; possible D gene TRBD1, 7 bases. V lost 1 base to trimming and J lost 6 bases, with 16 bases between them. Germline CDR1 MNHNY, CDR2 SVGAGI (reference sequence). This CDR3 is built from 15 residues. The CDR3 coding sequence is TGTGCCAGCAGTTACTGGGCAGGGGGGCACGGCGAGCAGTACTTC. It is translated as CASSYWAGGHGEQYF.

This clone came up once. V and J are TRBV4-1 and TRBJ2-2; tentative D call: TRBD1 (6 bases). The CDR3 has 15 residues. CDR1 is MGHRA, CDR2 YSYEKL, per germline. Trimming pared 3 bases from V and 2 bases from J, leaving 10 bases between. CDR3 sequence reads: CASSHPGVNTGELFF. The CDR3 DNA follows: TGCGCCAGCAGCCATCCAGGGGTAAACACCGGGGAGCTGTTTTTT.

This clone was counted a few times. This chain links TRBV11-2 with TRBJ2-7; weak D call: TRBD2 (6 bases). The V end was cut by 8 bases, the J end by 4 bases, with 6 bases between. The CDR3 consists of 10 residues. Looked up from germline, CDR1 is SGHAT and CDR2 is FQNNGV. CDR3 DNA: TGTGCCAGCGGGACTTACGAGCAGTACTTC. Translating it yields CASGTYEQYF.

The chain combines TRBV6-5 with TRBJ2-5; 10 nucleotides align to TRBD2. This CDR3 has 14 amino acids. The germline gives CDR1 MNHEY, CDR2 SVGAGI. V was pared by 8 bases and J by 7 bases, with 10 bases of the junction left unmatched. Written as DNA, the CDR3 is TGTGCCAGCGGCAAGCGGGGGGGCGATGGGACCCAGTACTTC. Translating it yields CASGKRGGDGTQYF.

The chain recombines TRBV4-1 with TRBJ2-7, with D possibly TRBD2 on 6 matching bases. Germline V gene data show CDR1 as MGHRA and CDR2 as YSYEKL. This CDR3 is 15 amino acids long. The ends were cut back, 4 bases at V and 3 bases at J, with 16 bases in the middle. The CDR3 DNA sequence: TGCGCCAGCAGCCTGCGGTTGATAGCGGACTACGAGCAGTACTTC. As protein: CASSLRLIADYEQYF.

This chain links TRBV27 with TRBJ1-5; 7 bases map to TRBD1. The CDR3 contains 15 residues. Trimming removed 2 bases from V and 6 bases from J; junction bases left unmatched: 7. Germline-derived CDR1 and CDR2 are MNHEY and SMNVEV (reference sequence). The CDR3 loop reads CASSLGGGWGQPQHF. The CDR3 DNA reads TGTGCCAGCAGTTTAGGAGGGGGCTGGGGTCAGCCCCAGCATTTT.

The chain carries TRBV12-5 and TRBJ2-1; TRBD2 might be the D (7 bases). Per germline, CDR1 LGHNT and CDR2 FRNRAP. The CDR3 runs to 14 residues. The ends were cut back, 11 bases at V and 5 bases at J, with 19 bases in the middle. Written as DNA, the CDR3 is TGTGCTTCGTTCGCGGGGGCCTTAGACAATGAGCAGTTCTTC. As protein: CASFAGALDNEQFF.

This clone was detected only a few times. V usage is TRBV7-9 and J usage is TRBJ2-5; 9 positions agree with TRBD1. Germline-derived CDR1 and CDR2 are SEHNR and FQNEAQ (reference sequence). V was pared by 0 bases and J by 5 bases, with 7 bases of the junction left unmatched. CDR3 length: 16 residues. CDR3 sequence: CASSLAGQGFWETQYF. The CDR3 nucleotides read TGTGCCAGCAGCTTAGCAGGACAGGGGTTTTGGGAGACCCAGTACTTC.

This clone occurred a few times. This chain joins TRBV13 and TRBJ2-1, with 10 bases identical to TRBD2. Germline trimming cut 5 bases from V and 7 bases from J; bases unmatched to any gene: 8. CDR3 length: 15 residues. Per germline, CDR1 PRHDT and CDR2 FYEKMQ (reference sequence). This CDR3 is CASSTSGGAQNEQFF. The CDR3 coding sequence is TGTGCCAGCAGCACGAGCGGGGGGGCTCAAAATGAGCAGTTCTTC.

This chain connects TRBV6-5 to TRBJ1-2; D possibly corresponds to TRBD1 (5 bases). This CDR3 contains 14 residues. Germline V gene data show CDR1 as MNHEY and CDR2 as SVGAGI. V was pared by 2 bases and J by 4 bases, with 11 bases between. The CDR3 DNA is TGTGCCAGCAGTTACCAGAGTAGGGGCTATGGCTACACCTTC. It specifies CASSYQSRGYGYTF.

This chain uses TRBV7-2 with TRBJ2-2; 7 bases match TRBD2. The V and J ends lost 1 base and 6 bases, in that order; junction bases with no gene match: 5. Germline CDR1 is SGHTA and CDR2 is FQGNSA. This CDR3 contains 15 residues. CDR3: CASSLGTSISGELFF. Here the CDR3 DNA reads TGTGCCAGCAGCTTAGGGACTAGTATATCCGGGGAGCTGTTTTTT.

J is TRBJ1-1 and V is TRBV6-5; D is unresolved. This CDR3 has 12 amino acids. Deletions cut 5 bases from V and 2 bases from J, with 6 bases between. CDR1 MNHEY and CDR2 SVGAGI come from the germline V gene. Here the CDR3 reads CASSVLNTEAFF. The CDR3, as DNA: TGTGCCAGCAGTGTTCTCAACACTGAAGCTTTCTTT.

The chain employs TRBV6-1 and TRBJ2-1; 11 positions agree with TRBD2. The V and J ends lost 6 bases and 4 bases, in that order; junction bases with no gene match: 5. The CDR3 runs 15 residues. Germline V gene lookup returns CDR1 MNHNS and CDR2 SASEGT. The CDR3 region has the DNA TGTGCCAGCAGCCTGACTAGCGGGGCGTACAATGAGCAGTTCTTC. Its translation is CASSLTSGAYNEQFF.

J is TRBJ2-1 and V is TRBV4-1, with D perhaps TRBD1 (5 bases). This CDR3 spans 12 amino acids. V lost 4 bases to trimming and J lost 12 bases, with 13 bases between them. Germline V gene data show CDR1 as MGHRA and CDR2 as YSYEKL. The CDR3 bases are TGCGCCAGCAGCCCAGGGTCATTAGGGCAGTTCTTC. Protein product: CASSPGSLGQFF.

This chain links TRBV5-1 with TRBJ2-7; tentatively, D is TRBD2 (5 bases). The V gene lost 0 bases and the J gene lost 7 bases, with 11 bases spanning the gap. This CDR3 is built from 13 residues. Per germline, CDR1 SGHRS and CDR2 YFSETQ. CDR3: CASSLAPSGEQYF. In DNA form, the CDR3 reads TGCGCCAGCAGCTTGGCTCCCTCGGGGGAGCAGTACTTC.

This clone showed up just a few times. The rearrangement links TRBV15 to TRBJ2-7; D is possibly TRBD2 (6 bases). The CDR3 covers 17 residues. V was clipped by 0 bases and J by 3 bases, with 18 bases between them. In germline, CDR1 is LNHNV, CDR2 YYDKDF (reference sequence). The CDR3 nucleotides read TGTGCCACCAGCAGAGATCAGGGAGGAATCCTGGACTACGAGCAGTACTTC. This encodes CATSRDQGGILDYEQYF. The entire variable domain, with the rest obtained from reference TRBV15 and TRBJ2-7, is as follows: DAMVIQNPRYQVTQFGKPVTLSCSQTLNHNVMYWYQQKSSQAPKLLFHYYDKDFNNEADTPDNFQSRRPNTSFCFLDIRSPGLGDTAMYLCATSRDQGGILDYEQYFGPGTRLTVT.

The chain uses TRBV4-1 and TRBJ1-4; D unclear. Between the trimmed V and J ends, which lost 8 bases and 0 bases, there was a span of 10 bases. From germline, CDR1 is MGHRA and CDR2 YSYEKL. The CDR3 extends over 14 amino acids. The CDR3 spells CASARQTTNEKLFF. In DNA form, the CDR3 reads TGCGCCAGCGCCAGGCAGACAACTAATGAAAAACTGTTTTTT.

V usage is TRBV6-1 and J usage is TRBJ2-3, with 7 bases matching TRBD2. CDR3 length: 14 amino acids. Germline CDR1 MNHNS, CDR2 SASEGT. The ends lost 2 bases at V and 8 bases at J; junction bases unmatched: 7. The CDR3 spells CASSERGREGTQYF. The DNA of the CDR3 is TGTGCCAGCAGTGAAAGAGGCAGGGAGGGTACGCAGTATTTT.

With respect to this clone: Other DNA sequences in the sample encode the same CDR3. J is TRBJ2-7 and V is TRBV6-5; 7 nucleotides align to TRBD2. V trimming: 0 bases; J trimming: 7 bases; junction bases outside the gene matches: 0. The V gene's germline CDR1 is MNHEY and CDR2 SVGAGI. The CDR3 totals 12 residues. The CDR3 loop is CASSYSGGEQYF. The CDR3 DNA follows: TGTGCCAGCAGTTACTCGGGGGGGGAGCAGTACTTC.

The CDR3 region is CASSLVCEGGRTTGELFF. The CDR3 region has the DNA TGTGCCAGCAGCTTAGTGTGCGAGGGGGGGCGTACCACCGGGGAGCTGTTTTTT. The rearrangement joins TRBV13 to TRBJ2-2, with TRBD2 as a possible D gene (7 bases). V shed 1 base and J shed 4 bases, with 19 bases lying between them. Looked up from germline, CDR1 is PRHDT and CDR2 is FYEKMQ (reference sequence). The CDR3 length is 18 residues.

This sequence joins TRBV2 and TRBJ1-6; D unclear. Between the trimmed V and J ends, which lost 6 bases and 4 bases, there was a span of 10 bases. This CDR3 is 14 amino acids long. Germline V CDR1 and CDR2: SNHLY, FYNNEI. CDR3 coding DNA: TGTGCCAGCAGCGCCTCAGCGTATAATTCACCCCTCCACTTT. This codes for CASSASAYNSPLHF.

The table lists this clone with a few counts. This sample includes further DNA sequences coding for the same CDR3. The CDR3 DNA follows: TGTGCCAGCAGTGAAGCTTACGGCACTGAAGCTTTCTTT. Protein: CASSEAYGTEAFF. J is TRBJ1-1 and V is TRBV6-1; D uncertain. The CDR3 is 13 amino acids. From germline, CDR1 is MNHNS and CDR2 SASEGT. Trimming left V 0 bases short and J 4 bases short, with 6 bases between.

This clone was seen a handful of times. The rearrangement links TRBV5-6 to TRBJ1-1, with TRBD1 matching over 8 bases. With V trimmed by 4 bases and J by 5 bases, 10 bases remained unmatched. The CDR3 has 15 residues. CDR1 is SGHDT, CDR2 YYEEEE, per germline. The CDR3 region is CASSPTGQVRTEAFF. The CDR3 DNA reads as TGTGCCAGCAGCCCAACGGGACAGGTTCGTACTGAAGCTTTCTTT.

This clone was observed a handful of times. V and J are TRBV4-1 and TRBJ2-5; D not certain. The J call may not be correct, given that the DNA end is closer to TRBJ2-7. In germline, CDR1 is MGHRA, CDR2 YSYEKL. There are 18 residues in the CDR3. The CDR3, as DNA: TGCGCCAGCAGCCAAGATCCCCCCCCAACCCCTGACACCTACGAGCAGTACTTC. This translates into CASSQDPPPTPDTYEQYF.

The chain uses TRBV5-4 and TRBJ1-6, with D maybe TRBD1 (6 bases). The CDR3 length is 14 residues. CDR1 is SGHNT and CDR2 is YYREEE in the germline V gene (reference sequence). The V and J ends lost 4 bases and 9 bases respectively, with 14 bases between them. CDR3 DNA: TGTGCCAGCAGCATAGACAGGCTGGGTTCACCCCTCCACTTT. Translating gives CASSIDRLGSPLHF.

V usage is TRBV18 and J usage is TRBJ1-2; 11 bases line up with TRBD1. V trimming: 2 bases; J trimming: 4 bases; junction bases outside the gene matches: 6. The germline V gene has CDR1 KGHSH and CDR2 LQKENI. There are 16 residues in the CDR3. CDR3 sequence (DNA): TGTGCCAGCTCACCAGACTCCGGGACAGGGGGCTATGGCTACACCTTC. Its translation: CASSPDSGTGGYGYTF.

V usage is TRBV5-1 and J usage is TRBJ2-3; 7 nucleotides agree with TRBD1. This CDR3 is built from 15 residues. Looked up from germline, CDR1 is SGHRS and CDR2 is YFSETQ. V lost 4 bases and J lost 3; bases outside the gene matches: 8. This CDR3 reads CASSLRTGVTDTQYF. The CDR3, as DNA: TGCGCCAGCAGCCTCCGGACAGGTGTGACAGATACGCAGTATTTT.

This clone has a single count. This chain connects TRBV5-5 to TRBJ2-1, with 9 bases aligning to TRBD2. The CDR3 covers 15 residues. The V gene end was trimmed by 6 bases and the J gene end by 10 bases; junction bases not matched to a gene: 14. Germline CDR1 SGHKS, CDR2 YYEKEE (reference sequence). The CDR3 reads CASIPGVAGEGEQFF. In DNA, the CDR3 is TGTGCCAGCATCCCAGGGGTAGCGGGGGAGGGGGAGCAGTTCTTC.